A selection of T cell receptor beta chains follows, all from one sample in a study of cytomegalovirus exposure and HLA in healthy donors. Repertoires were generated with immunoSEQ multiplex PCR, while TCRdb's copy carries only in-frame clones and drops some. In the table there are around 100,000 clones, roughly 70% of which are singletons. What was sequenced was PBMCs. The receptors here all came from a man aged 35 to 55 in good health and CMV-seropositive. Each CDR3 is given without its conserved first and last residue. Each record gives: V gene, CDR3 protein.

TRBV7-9,ASSPDRRHEQY
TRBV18,ASSPPTGYGYT
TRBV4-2,ASSRTGLTSTDTQY
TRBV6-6,ASSYSNQASYGYT
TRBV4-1,ASSQVGTAIYEQY
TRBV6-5,ASCPGYPVGKQY
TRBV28,ASSQGWGNQPQH
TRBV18,ASSRGGSNQPQH
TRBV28,ASSREQGIDQPQH
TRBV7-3,ASSAGDTQY
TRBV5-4,ASSFTTGGNEKLF
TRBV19,ASSKRTSGSTLSYNEQF
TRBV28,ASSLGQGAYEQY
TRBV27,ASSGTGFPSGNTIY
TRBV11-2,ASSLDLAGDEQF
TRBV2,ASGQKRGETQY
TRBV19,ASSIAGGGDYEQY
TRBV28,ASRLGTGGSQPQH
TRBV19,ASSITTSGSRTGELF
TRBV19,ACRGGRGHT
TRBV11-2,ASSFTGARLEAF
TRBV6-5,ASSYSGQGPGELF
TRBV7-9,ASSLGTETGGYT
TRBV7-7,ASSWGLAGGPSLETQY
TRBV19,ASSIEAGGNSIYEQY
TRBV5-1,ASSLAGGEGETQY
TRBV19,ASSTQAGRGDTQY
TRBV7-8,ASSPGVGGARTNEKLF
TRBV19,ASSSHSGGTRTEAF
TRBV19,ASSIWGGSNYGYT
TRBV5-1,ASSEGQGGGELF
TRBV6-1,ASSGVGQGKSGELF
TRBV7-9,ASSPGTVNEKLF
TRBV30,AWSAFGGGSPLH